This TCR beta chain was sequenced in a study of blood T cell repertoires in COVID-19. Overall study: Whether acute or convalescent, the COVID-19 samples came from the United States, Italy and Spain. T cells, B-cell-depleted T cells, or PBMCs supplied cDNA or gDNA.

With V trimmed by 2 bases and J by 5 bases, 4 bases remained unmatched. The CDR3 is 14 residues long. Per the germline V gene, CDR1 is MNHEY and CDR2 is SMNVEV (reference sequence). In the authors' methods: Using reference gene primer amplification, nucleated cell counts were estimated. Only in-frame clones appear in the TCRdb table, and some are missing; sequencing was by immunoSEQ multiplex PCR. The V and J calls and clone size come from that table; D and trimming were worked out from the DNA. This table holds around 280,000 clones, approximately 83% found once. The V gene is TRBV27, the J gene TRBJ2-3, with 7 bases fitting TRBD2. The sequencing input was peripheral blood. The TCR was taken from a woman in her 30s who had recovered from COVID-19. The CDR3 DNA reads as TGTGCCAGCAGTTTAGGGAGGGGAGGAGATACGCAGTATTTT. It translates to CASSLGRGGDTQYF.